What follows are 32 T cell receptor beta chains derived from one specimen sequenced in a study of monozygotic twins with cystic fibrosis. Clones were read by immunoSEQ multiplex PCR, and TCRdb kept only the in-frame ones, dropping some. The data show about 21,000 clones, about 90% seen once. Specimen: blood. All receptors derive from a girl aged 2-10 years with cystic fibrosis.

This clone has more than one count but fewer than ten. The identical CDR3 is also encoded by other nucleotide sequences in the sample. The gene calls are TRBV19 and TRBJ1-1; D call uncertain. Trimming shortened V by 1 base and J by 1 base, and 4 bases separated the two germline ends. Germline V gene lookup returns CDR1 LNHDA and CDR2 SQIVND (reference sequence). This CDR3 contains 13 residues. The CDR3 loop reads CASSIGSNTEAFF. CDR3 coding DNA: TGTGCCAGTAGTATAGGGTCGAACACTGAAGCTTTCTTT.

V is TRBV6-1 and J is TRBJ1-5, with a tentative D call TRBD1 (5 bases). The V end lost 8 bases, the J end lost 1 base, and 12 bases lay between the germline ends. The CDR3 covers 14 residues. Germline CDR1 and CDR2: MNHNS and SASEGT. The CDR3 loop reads CASGPGESNQPQHF. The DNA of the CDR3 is TGTGCCAGCGGGCCGGGGGAAAGCAATCAGCCCCAGCATTTT.

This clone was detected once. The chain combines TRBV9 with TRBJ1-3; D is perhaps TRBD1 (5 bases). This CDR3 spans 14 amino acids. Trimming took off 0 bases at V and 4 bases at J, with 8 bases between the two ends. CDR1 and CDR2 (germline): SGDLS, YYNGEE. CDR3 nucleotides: TGTGCCAGCAGCGTAGCCCAGGGAGGAAACACCATATATTTT. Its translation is CASSVAQGGNTIYF.

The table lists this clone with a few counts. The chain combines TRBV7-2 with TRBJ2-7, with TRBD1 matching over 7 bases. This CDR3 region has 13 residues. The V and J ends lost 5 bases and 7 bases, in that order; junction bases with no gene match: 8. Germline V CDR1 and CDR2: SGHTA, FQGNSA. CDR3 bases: TGTGCCAGCAGCCCGCAGGGGGTAGGGGAGCAGTACTTC. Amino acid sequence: CASSPQGVGEQYF.

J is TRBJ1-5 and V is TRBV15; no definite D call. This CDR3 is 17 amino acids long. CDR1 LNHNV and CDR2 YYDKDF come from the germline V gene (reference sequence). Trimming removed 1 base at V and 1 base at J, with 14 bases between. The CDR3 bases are TGTGCCACCAGCAGAGGCGTGACGGGTTGGAGCAATCAGCCCCAGCATTTT. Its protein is CATSRGVTGWSNQPQHF.

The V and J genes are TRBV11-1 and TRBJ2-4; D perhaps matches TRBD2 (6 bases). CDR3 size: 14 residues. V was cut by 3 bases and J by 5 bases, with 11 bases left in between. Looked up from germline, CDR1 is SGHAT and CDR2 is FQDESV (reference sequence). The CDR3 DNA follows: TGTGCCAGCAGCTTGGGCGGGGTTCAAAACATTCAGTACTTC. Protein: CASSLGGVQNIQYF.

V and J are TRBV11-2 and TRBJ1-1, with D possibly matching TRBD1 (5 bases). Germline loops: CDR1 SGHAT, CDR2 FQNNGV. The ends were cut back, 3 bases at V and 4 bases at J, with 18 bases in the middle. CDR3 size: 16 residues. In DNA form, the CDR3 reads TGTGCCAGCAGCTTTCCCTTTGGTGGGGGGGGCACTGAAGCTTTCTTT. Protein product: CASSFPFGGGGTEAFF.

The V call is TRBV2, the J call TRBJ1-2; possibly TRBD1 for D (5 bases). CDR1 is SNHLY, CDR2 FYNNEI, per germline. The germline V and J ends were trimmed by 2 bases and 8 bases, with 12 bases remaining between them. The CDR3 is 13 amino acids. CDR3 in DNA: TGTGCCAGCAGTGAAAAAGGGGCGGGAGGCTACACCTTC. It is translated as CASSEKGAGGYTF.

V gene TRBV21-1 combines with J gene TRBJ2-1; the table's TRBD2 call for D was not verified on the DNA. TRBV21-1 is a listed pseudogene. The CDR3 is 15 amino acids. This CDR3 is CASSKLSGGRNEQFF. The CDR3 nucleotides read TGTGCCAGCAGCAAACTAAGCGGGGGACGGAATGAGCAGTTCTTC.

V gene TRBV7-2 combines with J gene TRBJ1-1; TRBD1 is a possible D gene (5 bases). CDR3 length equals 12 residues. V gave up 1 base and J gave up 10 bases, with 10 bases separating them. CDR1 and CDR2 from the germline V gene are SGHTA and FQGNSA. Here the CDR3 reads CASSLDGGRAFF. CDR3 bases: TGTGCCAGCAGCTTAGATGGGGGTAGAGCTTTCTTT.

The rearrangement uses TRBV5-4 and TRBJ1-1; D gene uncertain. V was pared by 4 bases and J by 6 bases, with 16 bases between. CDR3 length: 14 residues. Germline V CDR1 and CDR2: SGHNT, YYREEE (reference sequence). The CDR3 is CASSRTGSRAEAFF. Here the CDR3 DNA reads TGTGCCAGCAGCCGGACGGGGTCTAGAGCTGAAGCTTTCTTT.

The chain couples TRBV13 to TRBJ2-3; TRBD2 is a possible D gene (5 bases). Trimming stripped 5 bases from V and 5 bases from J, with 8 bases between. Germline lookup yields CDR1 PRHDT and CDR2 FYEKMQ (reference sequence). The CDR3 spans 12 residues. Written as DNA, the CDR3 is TGTGCCAGCAGCCGGGGAGTAGATACGCAGTATTTT. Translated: CASSRGVDTQYF.

CDR3 region: CASSPDNQPQHF. Written as DNA, the CDR3 is TGTGCCAGCTCACCAGATAATCAGCCCCAGCATTTT. The J gene is TRBJ1-5, the V gene TRBV18; unclear D gene. The CDR3 spans 12 residues. CDR1 and CDR2 (germline): KGHSH, LQKENI. Trimming shortened V by 2 bases and J by 4 bases, and 3 bases separated the two germline ends.

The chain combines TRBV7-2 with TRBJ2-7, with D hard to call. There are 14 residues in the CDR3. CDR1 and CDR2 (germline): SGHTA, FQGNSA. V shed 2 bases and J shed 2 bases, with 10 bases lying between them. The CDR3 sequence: CASSLKDGPYEQYF. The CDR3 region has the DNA TGTGCCAGCAGCTTAAAGGATGGACCCTACGAGCAGTACTTC. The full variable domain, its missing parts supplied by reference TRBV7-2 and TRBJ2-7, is GAGVSQSPSNKVTEKGKDVELRCDPISGHTALYWYRQSLGQGLEFLIYFQGNSAPDKSGLPSDRFSAERTGGSVSTLTIQRTQQEDSAVYLCASSLKDGPYEQYFGPGTRLTVT.

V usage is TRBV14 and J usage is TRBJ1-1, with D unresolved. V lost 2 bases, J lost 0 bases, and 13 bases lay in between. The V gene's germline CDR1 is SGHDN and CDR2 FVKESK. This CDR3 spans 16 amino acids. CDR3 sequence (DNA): TGTGCCAGCAGCCAACCCCCCCCTTGGTTGAACACTGAAGCTTTCTTT. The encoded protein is CASSQPPPWLNTEAFF.

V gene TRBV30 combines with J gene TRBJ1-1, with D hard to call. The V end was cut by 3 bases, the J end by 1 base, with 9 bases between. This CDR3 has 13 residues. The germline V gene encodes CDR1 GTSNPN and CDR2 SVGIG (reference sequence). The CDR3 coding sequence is TGTGCCTGGAGGGCACTGGAGAACACTGAAGCTTTCTTT. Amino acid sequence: CAWRALENTEAFF.

DNA for the CDR3: TGTGCCTGGGCCCACCGACAGGGAATGGACTACGAGCAGTACTTC. The encoded protein is CAWAHRQGMDYEQYF. The genes are TRBV30 and TRBJ2-7, with TRBD1 matching over 7 bases. The junction had 13 bases not matched to a gene; V was cut back by 5 bases and J by 3 bases. The CDR3 runs 15 residues. In germline, CDR1 is GTSNPN, CDR2 SVGIG (reference sequence).

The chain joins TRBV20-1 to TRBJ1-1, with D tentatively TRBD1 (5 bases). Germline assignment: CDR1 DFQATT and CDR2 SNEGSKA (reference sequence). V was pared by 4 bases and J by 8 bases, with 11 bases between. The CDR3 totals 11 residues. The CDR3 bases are TGCAGTGCTACTACAGGTCTAGAAGCTTTCTTT. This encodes CSATTGLEAFF.

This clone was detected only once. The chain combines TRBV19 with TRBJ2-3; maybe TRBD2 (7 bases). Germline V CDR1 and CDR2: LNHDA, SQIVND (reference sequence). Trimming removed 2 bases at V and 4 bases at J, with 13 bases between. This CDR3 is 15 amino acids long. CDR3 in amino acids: CASSIITGGPDTQYF. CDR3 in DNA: TGTGCCAGTAGTATAATTACCGGGGGGCCAGATACGCAGTATTTT.

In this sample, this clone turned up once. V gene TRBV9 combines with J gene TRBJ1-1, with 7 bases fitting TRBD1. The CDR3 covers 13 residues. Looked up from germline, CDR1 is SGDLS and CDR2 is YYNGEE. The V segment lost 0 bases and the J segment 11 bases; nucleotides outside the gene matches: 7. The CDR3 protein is CASSVVPDRAAFF. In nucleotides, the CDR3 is TGTGCCAGCAGCGTAGTCCCCGACAGGGCGGCTTTCTTT.

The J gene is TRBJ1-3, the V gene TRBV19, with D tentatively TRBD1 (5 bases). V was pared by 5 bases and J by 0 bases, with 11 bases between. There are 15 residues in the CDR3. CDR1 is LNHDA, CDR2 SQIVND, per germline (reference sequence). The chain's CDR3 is CASSPRQSSGNTIYF. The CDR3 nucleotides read TGTGCCAGTAGTCCTCGACAGAGCTCTGGAAACACCATATATTTT.

CDR3 DNA: TGTGCCAGCAGTTTGGGGAGTTACAATGAGCAGTTCTTC. Translation: CASSLGSYNEQFF. The genes are TRBV27 and TRBJ2-1; D is perhaps TRBD2 (5 bases). Germline V gene lookup returns CDR1 MNHEY and CDR2 SMNVEV (reference sequence). The CDR3 is made up of 13 amino acids. The V gene lost 3 bases and the J gene lost 4 bases, with 7 bases spanning the gap.

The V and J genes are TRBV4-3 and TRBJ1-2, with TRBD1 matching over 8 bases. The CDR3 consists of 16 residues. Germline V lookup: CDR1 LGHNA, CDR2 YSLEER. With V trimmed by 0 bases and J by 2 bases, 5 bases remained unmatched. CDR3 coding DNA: TGCGCCAGCAGCCAAGAAGCTTGGACAGGGAACTATGGCTACACCTTC. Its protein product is CASSQEAWTGNYGYTF.

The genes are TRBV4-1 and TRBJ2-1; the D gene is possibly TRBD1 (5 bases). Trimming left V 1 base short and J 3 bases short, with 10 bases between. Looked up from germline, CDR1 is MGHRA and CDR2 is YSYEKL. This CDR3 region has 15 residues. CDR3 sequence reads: CASSQVSRGYNEQFF. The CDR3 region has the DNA TGCGCCAGCAGCCAAGTGAGTAGGGGCTACAATGAGCAGTTCTTC.

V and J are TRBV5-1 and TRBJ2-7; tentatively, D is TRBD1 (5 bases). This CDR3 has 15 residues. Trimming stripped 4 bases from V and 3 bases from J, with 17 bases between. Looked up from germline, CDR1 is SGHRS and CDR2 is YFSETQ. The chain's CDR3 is CASSPVQGRDYEQYF. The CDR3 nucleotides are TGCGCCAGCAGCCCAGTTCAGGGTAGGGACTACGAGCAGTACTTC.

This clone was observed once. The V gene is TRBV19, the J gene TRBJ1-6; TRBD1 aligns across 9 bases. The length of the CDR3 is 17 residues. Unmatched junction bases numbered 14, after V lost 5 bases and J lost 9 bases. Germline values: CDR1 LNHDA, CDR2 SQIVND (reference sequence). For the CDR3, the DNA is TGTGCCAGTAGTCAAATGAAGGGGACAGGGCAAGGTTCACCCCTCCACTTT. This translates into CASSQMKGTGQGSPLHF. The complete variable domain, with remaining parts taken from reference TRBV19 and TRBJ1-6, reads DGGITQSPKYLFRKEGQNVTLSCEQNLNHDAMYWYRQDPGQGLRLIYYSQIVNDFQKGDIAEGYSVSREKKESFPLTVTSAQKNPTAFYLCASSQMKGTGQGSPLHFGNGTRLTVT.

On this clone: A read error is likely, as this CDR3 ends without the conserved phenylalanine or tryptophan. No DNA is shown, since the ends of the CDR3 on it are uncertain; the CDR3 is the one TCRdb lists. The CDR3 loop reads CASTDRKV. The chain joins TRBV10-1 to TRBJ1-6; the table's D gene call, TRBD1, was not cross checked with the DNA. 8 amino acids form the CDR3, both terminal residues included. CDR1 WNHNN and CDR2 SYGVQD come from the germline V gene (reference sequence).

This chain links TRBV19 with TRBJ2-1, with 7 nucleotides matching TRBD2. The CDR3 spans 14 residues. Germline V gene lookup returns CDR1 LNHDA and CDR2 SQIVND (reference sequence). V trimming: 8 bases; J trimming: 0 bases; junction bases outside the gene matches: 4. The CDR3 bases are TGTGCCAGTGGGACTACCAGCTCCTACAATGAGCAGTTCTTC. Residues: CASGTTSSYNEQFF.

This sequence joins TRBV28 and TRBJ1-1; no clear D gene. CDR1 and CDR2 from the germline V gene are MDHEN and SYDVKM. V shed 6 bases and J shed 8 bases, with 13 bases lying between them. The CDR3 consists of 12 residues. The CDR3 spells CASRSAPQEAFF. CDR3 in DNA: TGTGCCAGCAGGTCAGCCCCCCAAGAAGCTTTCTTT.

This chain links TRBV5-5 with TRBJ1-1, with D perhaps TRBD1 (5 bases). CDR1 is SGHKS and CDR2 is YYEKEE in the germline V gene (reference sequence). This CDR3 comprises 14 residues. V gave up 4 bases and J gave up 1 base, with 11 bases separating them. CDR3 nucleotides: TGTGCCAGCAGCCGATTGGGACCGAACACTGAAGCTTTCTTT. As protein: CASSRLGPNTEAFF.

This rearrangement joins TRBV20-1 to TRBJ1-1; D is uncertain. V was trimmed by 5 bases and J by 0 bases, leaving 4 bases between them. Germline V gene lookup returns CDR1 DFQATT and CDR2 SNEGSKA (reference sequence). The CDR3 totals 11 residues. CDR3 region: CSADLNTEAFF. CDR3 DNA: TGCAGTGCTGATCTGAACACTGAAGCTTTCTTT.

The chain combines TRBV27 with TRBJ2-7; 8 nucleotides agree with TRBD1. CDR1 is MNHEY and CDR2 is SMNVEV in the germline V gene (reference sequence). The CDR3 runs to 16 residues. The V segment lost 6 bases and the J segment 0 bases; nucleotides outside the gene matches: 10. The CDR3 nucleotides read TGTGCCAGCAGGCCCCCCCGCGGGACAGGCTCCTACGAGCAGTACTTC. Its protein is CASRPPRGTGSYEQYF.